This T cell receptor (beta chain) is drawn from a study of T cell changes during pregnancy in multiple sclerosis. V lost 2 bases and J lost 6, with 14 bases in between. Germline CDR1 is KGHSH and CDR2 is LQKENI. This CDR3 is built from 15 residues. The protocol was immunoSEQ multiplex PCR, while the TCRdb copy is restricted to in-frame clones and leaves out a portion. The sample lists 35,000 or so clones, 93% occurring once. This clone has only one observation. The chain employs TRBV18 and TRBJ1-5; maybe TRBD1 (6 bases). The sequence came from a female donor with multiple sclerosis, enrolled in a pregnancy study. Sequences were derived from CD4+ T cells from peripheral blood mononuclear cells, sampled in the first trimester of pregnancy. This CDR3 is CASSPRGEGTQPQHF. The CDR3 nucleotides are TGTGCCAGCTCACCAAGGGGGGAGGGGACTCAGCCCCAGCATTTT.